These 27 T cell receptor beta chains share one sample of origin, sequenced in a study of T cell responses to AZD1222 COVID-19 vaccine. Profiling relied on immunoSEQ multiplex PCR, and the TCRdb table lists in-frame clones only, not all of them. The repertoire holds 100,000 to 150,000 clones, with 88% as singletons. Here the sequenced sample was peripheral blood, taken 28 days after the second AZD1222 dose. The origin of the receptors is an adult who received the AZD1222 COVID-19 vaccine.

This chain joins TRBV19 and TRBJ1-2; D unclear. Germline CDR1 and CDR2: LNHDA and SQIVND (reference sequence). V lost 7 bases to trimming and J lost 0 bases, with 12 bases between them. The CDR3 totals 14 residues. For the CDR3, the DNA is TGTGCCAGTACCCTGGACGGATCTAACTATGGCTACACCTTC. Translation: CASTLDGSNYGYTF.

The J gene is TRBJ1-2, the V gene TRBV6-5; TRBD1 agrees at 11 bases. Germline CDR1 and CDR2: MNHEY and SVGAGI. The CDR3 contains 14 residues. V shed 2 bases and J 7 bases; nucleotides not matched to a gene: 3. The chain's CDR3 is CASSYRTGGGGYTF. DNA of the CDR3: TGTGCCAGCAGTTACCGGACAGGGGGCGGTGGCTACACCTTC.

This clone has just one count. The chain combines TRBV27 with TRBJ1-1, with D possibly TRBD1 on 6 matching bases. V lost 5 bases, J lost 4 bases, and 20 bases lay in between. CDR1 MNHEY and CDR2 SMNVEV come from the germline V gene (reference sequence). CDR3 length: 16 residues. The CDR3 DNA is TGTGCCAGCAGTCTCCTCCCAGGGGTGGTAGGCACTGAAGCTTTCTTT. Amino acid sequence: CASSLLPGVVGTEAFF.

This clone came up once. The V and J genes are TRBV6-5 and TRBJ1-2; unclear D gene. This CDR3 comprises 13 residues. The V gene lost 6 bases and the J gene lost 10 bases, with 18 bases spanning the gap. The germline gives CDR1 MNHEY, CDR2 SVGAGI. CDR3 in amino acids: CASRPKGGDTYTF. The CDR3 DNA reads TGTGCCAGCAGACCCAAAGGCGGTGATACCTACACCTTC.

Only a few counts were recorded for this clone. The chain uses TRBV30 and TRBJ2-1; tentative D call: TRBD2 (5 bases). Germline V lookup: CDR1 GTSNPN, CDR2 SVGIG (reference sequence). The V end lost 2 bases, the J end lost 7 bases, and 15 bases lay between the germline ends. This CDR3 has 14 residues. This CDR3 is CAWSWSRTANEQFF. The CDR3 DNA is TGTGCCTGGAGTTGGTCCCGGACTGCTAATGAGCAGTTCTTC.

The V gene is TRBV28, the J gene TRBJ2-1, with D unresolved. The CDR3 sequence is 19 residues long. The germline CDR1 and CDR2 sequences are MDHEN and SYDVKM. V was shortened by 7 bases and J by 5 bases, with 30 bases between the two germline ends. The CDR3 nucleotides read TGTGCCAGCAAGTTTCGTGGCCTGAGGACCCTCCGAGAAGACAATGAGCAGTTCTTC. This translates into CASKFRGLRTLREDNEQFF.

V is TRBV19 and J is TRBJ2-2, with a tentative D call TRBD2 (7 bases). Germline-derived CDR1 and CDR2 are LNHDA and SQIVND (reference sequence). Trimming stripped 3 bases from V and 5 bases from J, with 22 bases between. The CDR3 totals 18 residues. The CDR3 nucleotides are TGTGCCAGTAGTATGGATCACAGATTGAGGGGGGGAACCGGGGAGCTGTTTTTT. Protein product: CASSMDHRLRGGTGELFF.

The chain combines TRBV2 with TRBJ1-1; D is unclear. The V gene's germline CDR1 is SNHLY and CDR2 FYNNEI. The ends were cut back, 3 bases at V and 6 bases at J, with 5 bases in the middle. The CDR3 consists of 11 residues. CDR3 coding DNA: TGTGCCAGCAGTGAGGGCCCTGAAGCTTTCTTT. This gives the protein CASSEGPEAFF.

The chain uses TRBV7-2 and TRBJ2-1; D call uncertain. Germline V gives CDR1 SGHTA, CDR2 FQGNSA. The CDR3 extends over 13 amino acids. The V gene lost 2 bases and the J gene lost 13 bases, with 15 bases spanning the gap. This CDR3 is CASSLTPVRVQFF. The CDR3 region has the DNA TGTGCCAGCAGCTTAACGCCCGTTAGAGTTCAGTTCTTC.

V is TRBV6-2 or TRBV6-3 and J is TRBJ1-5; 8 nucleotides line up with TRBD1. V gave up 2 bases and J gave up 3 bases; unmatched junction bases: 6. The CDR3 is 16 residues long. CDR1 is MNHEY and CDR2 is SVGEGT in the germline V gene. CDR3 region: CASSYPRQGINQPQHF. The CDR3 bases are TGTGCCAGCAGTTACCCCCGACAGGGGATCAATCAGCCCCAGCATTTT.

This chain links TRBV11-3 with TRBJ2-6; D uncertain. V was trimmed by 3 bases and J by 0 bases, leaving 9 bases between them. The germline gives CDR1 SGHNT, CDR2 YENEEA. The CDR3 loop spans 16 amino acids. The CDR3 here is CASSFQAPSGANVLTF. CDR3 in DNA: TGTGCCAGCAGCTTCCAGGCGCCCTCTGGGGCCAACGTCCTGACTTTC.

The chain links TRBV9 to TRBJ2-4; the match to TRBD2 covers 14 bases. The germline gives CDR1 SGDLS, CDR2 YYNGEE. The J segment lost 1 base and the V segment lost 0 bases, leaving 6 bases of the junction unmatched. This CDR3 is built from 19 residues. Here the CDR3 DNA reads TGTGCCAGCAGCGTAGGGGGACTAGCGGGAGATCTGGCCAAAAACATTCAGTACTTC. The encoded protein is CASSVGGLAGDLAKNIQYF.

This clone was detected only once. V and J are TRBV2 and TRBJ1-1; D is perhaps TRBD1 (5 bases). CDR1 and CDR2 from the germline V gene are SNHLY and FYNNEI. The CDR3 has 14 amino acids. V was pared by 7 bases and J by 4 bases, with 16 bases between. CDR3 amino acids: CASTRDLGGTEAFF. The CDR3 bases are TGTGCCAGCACCCGGGACCTTGGGGGCACTGAAGCTTTCTTT.

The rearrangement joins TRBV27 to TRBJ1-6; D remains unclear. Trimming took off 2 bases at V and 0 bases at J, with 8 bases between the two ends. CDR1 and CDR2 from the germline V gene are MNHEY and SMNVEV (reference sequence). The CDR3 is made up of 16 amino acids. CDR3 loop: CASSLKASSYNSPLHF. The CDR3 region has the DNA TGTGCCAGCAGTTTAAAGGCGAGCTCCTATAATTCACCCCTCCACTTT.

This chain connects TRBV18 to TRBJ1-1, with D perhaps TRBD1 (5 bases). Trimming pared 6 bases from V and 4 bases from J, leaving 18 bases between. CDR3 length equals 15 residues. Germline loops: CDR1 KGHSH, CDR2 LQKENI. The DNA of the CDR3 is TGTGCCAGCTCCCCCCGTGACGAAAGGGGCACTGAAGCTTTCTTT. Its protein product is CASSPRDERGTEAFF.

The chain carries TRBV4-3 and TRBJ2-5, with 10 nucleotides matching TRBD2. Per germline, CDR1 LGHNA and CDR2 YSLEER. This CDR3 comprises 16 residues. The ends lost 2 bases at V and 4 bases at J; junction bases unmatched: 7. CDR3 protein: CASSQPAGGRIETQYF. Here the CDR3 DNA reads TGCGCCAGCAGCCAACCAGCGGGGGGGCGAATAGAGACCCAGTACTTC.

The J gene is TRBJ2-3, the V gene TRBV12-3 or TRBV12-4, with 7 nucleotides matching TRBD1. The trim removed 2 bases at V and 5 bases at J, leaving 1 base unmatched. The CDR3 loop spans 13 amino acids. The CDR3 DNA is TGTGCCAGCAGTTTAACAGGGGTAGATACGCAGTATTTT. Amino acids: CASSLTGVDTQYF.

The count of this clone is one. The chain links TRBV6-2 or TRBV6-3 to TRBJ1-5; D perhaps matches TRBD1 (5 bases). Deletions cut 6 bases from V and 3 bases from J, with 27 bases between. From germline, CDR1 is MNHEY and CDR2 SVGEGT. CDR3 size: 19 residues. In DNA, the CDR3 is TGTGCCAGCAGCCCACATGGGGGGGGGTCGCGGACGCTCAATCAGCCCCAGCATTTT. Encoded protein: CASSPHGGGSRTLNQPQHF.

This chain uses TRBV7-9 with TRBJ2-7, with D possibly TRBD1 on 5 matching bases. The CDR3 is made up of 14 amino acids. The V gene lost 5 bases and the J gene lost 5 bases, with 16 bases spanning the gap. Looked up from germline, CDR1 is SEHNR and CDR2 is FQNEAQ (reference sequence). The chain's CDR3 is CASSPVAGFDEQYF. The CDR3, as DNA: TGTGCCAGCAGCCCCGTCGCAGGGTTCGACGAGCAGTACTTC.

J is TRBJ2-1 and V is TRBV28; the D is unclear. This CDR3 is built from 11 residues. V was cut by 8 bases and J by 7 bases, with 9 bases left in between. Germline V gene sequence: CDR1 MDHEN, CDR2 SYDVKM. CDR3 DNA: TGTGCCAGCGGCTCGGCAAATGAGCAGTTCTTC. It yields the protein CASGSANEQFF.

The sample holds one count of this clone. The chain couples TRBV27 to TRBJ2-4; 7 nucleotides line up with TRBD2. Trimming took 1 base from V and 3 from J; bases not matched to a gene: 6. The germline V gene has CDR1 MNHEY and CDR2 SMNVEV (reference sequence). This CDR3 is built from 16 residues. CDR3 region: CASSLWASGGKNIQYF. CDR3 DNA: TGTGCCAGCAGTTTATGGGCTTCGGGAGGCAAAAACATTCAGTACTTC.

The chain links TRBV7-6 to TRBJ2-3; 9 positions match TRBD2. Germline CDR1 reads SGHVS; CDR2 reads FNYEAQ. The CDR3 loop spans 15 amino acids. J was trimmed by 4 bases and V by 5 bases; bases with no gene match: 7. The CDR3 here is CASSRLAGGPDTQYF. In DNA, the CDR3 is TGTGCCAGCAGCCGATTGGCGGGGGGGCCAGATACGCAGTATTTT.

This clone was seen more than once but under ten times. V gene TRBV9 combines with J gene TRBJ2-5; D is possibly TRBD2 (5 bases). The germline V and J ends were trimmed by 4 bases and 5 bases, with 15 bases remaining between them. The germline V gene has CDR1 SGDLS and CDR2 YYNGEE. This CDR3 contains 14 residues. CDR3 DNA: TGTGCCAGCAGCTCCCCGGGGTTTATGGAGACCCAGTACTTC. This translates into CASSSPGFMETQYF. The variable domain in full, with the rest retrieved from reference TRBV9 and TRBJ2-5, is DSGVTQTPKHLITATGQRVTLRCSPRSGDLSVYWYQQSLDQGLQFLIQYYNGEERAKGNILERFSAQQFPDLHSELNLSSLELGDSALYFCASSSPGFMETQYFGPGTRLLVL.

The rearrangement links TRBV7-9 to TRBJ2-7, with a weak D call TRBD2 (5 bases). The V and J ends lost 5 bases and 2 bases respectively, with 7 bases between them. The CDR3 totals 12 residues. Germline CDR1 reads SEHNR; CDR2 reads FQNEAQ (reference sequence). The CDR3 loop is CASSPGAYEQYF. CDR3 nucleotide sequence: TGTGCCAGCAGCCCCGGGGCCTACGAGCAGTACTTC.

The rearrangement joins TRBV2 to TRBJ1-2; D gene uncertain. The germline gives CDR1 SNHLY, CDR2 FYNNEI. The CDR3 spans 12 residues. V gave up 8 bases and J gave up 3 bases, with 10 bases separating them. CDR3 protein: CASRWQDYGYTF. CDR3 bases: TGTGCCAGCCGATGGCAGGACTATGGCTACACCTTC.

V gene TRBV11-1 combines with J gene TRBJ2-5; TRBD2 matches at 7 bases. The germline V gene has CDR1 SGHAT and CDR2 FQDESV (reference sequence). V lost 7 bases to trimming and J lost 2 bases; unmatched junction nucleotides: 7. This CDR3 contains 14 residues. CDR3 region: CASTGWEGQETQYF. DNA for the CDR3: TGTGCCAGCACCGGTTGGGAGGGGCAAGAGACCCAGTACTTC.

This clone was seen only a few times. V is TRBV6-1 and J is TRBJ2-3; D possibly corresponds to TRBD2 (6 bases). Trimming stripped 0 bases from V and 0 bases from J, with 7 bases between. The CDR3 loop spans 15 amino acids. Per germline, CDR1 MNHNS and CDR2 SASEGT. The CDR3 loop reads CASSEAAGSTDTQYF. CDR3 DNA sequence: TGTGCCAGCAGTGAAGCGGCGGGAAGCACAGATACGCAGTATTTT.